This passage covers 30 T cell receptor beta chains from one sample sequenced in a study of identifying expanded T cells in peripheral blood. Some clones are missing from TCRdb's copy, which holds only in-frame ones; the method was immunoSEQ multiplex PCR. In the table there are about 120,000 clones, over 65% of which are singletons. The sample comprised blood. The receptors were sampled from a person aged 18 to 75 in good health.

With regard to this clone: Other DNA sequences in the same sample also yield this CDR3. In DNA, the CDR3 is TGTGCCAGCAGCCCGCAGGGGGCCTACGAGCAGTACTTC. Its translation: CASSPQGAYEQYF. V gene TRBV9 combines with J gene TRBJ2-7, with TRBD1 identical over 7 bases. Germline CDR1 and CDR2: SGDLS and YYNGEE. This CDR3 has 13 residues. The J segment lost 2 bases and the V segment lost 4 bases, leaving 3 bases of the junction unmatched. Combining the CDR3 with reference TRBV9 and TRBJ2-7 gives the whole variable domain DSGVTQTPKHLITATGQRVTLRCSPRSGDLSVYWYQQSLDQGLQFLIQYYNGEERAKGNILERFSAQQFPDLHSELNLSSLELGDSALYFCASSPQGAYEQYFGPGTRLTVT.

This chain joins TRBV10-3 and TRBJ2-2, with unresolved D. V lost 10 bases to trimming and J lost 4 bases, with 16 bases between them. Germline loops: CDR1 ENHRY, CDR2 SYGVKD. The CDR3 is 14 residues long. The CDR3 DNA follows: TGTGCCACCTCTGGCAGTTCGTTCACCGGGGAGCTGTTTTTT. Residues: CATSGSSFTGELFF.

This rearrangement joins TRBV7-9 to TRBJ2-7; D ambiguous. Germline CDR1 and CDR2: SEHNR and FQNEAQ (reference sequence). CDR3 length: 13 residues. Trimming stripped 7 bases from V and 0 bases from J, with 10 bases between. CDR3 sequence: CASTSTLSYEQYF. The CDR3 region has the DNA TGTGCCAGCACCTCGACACTCTCCTACGAGCAGTACTTC.

The J gene is TRBJ1-4, the V gene TRBV9; D possibly corresponds to TRBD1 (5 bases). From germline, CDR1 is SGDLS and CDR2 YYNGEE. V lost 0 bases and J lost 6, with 9 bases in between. This CDR3 region has 14 residues. The CDR3 sequence is CASSVATGDEKLFF. In DNA form, the CDR3 reads TGTGCCAGCAGCGTAGCTACGGGGGATGAAAAACTGTTTTTT.

V usage is TRBV27 and J usage is TRBJ2-1, with D possibly matching TRBD1 (6 bases). Germline V gene data show CDR1 as MNHEY and CDR2 as SMNVEV (reference sequence). V was shortened by 4 bases and J by 3 bases, with 16 bases between the two germline ends. This CDR3 comprises 16 residues. As DNA, the CDR3 is TGTGCCAGCAGTTCCCTTAGACAGGAGAACTACAATGAGCAGTTCTTC. Its protein is CASSSLRQENYNEQFF.

The chain has TRBV7-2 and TRBJ1-1; no reliable D call. CDR3 length equals 14 residues. CDR1 SGHTA and CDR2 FQGNSA come from the germline V gene. Trimming cost V 2 bases and J 0 bases, with 7 bases left between them. In DNA, the CDR3 is TGTGCCAGCAGCTTAAGCCAGATGAACACTGAAGCTTTCTTT. Translating gives CASSLSQMNTEAFF.

The chain couples TRBV6-6 to TRBJ2-3, with D perhaps given as TRBD1 or TRBD2 (6 bases each). Deletions cut 6 bases from V and 1 base from J, with 14 bases between. CDR3 length equals 15 residues. The germline V gene encodes CDR1 MNHNY and CDR2 SVGAGI (reference sequence). The CDR3 DNA reads TGTGCCAGCAGAGGGGGGCTAGCAGGCACAGATACGCAGTATTTT. Translating gives CASRGGLAGTDTQYF.

The V call is TRBV5-1, the J call TRBJ1-3; no reliable D call. Germline CDR1 and CDR2: SGHRS and YFSETQ. This CDR3 contains 16 residues. V shed 0 bases and J shed 5 bases, with 15 bases lying between them. The CDR3, as DNA: TGCGCCAGCAGCTTGGCTTCGGACGGCGGTAGAAACACCATATATTTT. Encoded protein: CASSLASDGGRNTIYF.

The rearrangement uses TRBV28 and TRBJ1-2; D call uncertain. Deletions cut 7 bases from V and 8 bases from J, with 11 bases between. Germline values: CDR1 MDHEN, CDR2 SYDVKM. The length of the CDR3 is 11 residues. Here the CDR3 reads CASKSAGGYTF. The CDR3 DNA sequence: TGTGCCAGCAAGTCGGCGGGAGGCTACACCTTC.

The chain is built from TRBV11-3 and TRBJ2-7; 9 nucleotides match TRBD1. This CDR3 has 13 amino acids. CDR1 and CDR2 from the germline V gene are SGHNT and YENEEA. The V and J ends lost 8 bases and 4 bases, in that order; junction bases with no gene match: 6. This CDR3 is CASSGTGSYEQYF. For the CDR3, the DNA is TGTGCCAGCTCCGGGACAGGGTCATACGAGCAGTACTTC.

The chain is built from TRBV18 and TRBJ1-5; 12 bases are a match to TRBD1. Germline V gene lookup returns CDR1 KGHSH and CDR2 LQKENI. After removal of 3 bases from V and 5 bases from J, the junction contained 5 bases not matched to a gene. The CDR3 has 16 amino acids. The CDR3 loop reads CASSPEGQGAYQPQHF. The CDR3 nucleotides are TGTGCCAGCTCACCCGAGGGACAGGGGGCCTATCAGCCCCAGCATTTT.

V is TRBV7-2 and J is TRBJ1-6, with 7 nucleotides matching TRBD1. The J segment lost 8 bases and the V segment lost 5 bases, leaving 6 bases of the junction unmatched. Germline V CDR1 and CDR2: SGHTA, FQGNSA. The CDR3 sequence is 14 residues long. The DNA of the CDR3 is TGTGCCAGCAGCAAAACAGGGGTGTATTCACCCCTCCACTTT. Its translation is CASSKTGVYSPLHF.

V usage is TRBV6-5 and J usage is TRBJ1-2, with TRBD1 matching over 7 bases. CDR3 length: 15 amino acids. Germline CDR1 is MNHEY and CDR2 is SVGAGI. The junction had 7 bases not matched to a gene; V was cut back by 0 bases and J by 6 bases. The chain's CDR3 is CASSYSHRGRDGYTF. CDR3 sequence (DNA): TGTGCCAGCAGTTACTCTCACAGGGGCCGCGATGGCTACACCTTC.

V usage is TRBV28 and J usage is TRBJ1-5; D ambiguous. The CDR3 is made up of 11 amino acids. Germline CDR1 is MDHEN and CDR2 is SYDVKM. Trimming removed 2 bases from V and 4 bases from J, with 0 bases in between. As DNA, the CDR3 is TGTGCCAGCAGTTTAAATCAGCCCCAGCATTTT. Translating it yields CASSLNQPQHF.

The count of this clone is one. The chain is built from TRBV2 and TRBJ2-3; D gene uncertain. Looked up from germline, CDR1 is SNHLY and CDR2 is FYNNEI. V was pared by 6 bases and J by 5 bases, with 12 bases between. The CDR3 is 13 amino acids. CDR3 in amino acids: CASSKDPVDTQYF. DNA of the CDR3: TGTGCCAGCAGCAAGGACCCGGTAGATACGCAGTATTTT. Together with reference TRBV2 and TRBJ2-3, the CDR3 gives the full variable domain: EPEVTQTPSHQVTQMGQEVILRCVPISNHLYFYWYRQILGQKVEFLVSFYNNEISEKSEIFDDQFSVERPDGSNFTLKIRSTKLEDSAMYFCASSKDPVDTQYFGPGTRLTVL.

This chain uses TRBV7-8 with TRBJ2-3; the match to TRBD2 covers 8 bases. Germline assignment: CDR1 SGHVS and CDR2 FQNEAQ. V lost 8 bases and J lost 2; bases outside the gene matches: 12. The CDR3 has 16 residues. In nucleotides, the CDR3 is TGTGCCAGCCTGGTGGGGGTAGCGGGGCCCACAGATACGCAGTATTTT. The encoded protein is CASLVGVAGPTDTQYF. The full variable domain, rest sourced from reference TRBV7-8 and TRBJ2-3, is GAGVSQSPRYKVAKRGQDVALRCDPISGHVSLFWYQQALGQGPEFLTYFQNEAQLDKSGLPSDRFFAERPEGSVSTLKIQRTQQEDSAVYLCASLVGVAGPTDTQYFGPGTRLTVL.

The chain joins TRBV2 to TRBJ1-5, with D maybe TRBD1 (6 bases). The CDR3 contains 15 residues. V was shortened by 5 bases and J by 6 bases, with 17 bases between the two germline ends. Germline CDR1 is SNHLY and CDR2 is FYNNEI. The CDR3 loop reads CASSREQGSVQPQHF. The CDR3 nucleotides are TGTGCCAGCAGTAGAGAACAGGGATCGGTTCAGCCCCAGCATTTT.

This rearrangement joins TRBV7-8 to TRBJ2-6, with D possibly being TRBD2 (6 bases). The CDR3 runs 17 residues. With 4 bases removed from V and 0 bases from J, the gap between germline ends came to 13 bases. Germline CDR1 and CDR2: SGHVS and FQNEAQ. The chain's CDR3 is CASSSGLISSGANVLTF. CDR3 in DNA: TGTGCCAGCAGCTCGGGACTGATTTCCTCTGGGGCCAACGTCCTGACTTTC.

This rearrangement joins TRBV11-2 to TRBJ2-1; D gene ambiguous. V lost 5 bases and J lost 3, with 5 bases in between. CDR1 and CDR2 (germline): SGHAT, FQNNGV. The CDR3 has 12 amino acids. In DNA form, the CDR3 reads TGTGCCAGCAGCCCCAGCTACAATGAGCAGTTCTTC. Encoded protein: CASSPSYNEQFF.

The chain joins TRBV2 to TRBJ2-5, with 7 positions matching TRBD1. There are 15 residues in the CDR3. V was pared by 8 bases and J by 0 bases, with 9 bases of the junction left unmatched. Germline V CDR1 and CDR2: SNHLY, FYNNEI. The CDR3 DNA follows: TGTGCCAGCCAGACCGGGACAGCGTACCAAGAGACCCAGTACTTC. This gives the protein CASQTGTAYQETQYF.

This chain joins TRBV11-3 and TRBJ2-5; D gene uncertain. V dropped 5 bases and J dropped 1 base, with 8 bases sitting between them. CDR3 length: 13 amino acids. The germline V gene encodes CDR1 SGHNT and CDR2 YENEEA. CDR3 nucleotide sequence: TGTGCCAGCAGCGTCGGCCCCCAAGAGACCCAGTACTTC. The encoded protein is CASSVGPQETQYF. The full variable domain, rest sourced from reference TRBV11-3 and TRBJ2-5, is EAGVVQSPRYKIIEKKQPVAFWCNPISGHNTLYWYLQNLGQGPELLIRYENEEAVDDSQLPKDRFSAERLKGVDSTLKIQPAELGDSAVYLCASSVGPQETQYFGPGTRLLVL.

The rearrangement links TRBV6-4 to TRBJ2-1; D not certain. Germline V gene lookup returns CDR1 MRHNA and CDR2 SNTAGT. CDR3 length equals 14 residues. V lost 4 bases and J 10 bases, leaving 17 bases between the germline ends. CDR3 region: CASSVNPSSKEQFF. CDR3 DNA: TGTGCCAGCAGTGTCAATCCCTCCTCAAAGGAGCAGTTCTTC.

The chain is built from TRBV7-2 and TRBJ1-2; D may be TRBD1 (6 bases). V was cut by 1 base and J by 8 bases, with 11 bases left in between. This CDR3 contains 13 residues. Per the germline V gene, CDR1 is SGHTA and CDR2 is FQGNSA. The CDR3: CASSLVGGVGYTF. CDR3 coding DNA: TGTGCCAGCAGCTTAGTGGGGGGCGTGGGCTACACCTTC. The full variable domain, rest sourced from reference TRBV7-2 and TRBJ1-2, is GAGVSQSPSNKVTEKGKDVELRCDPISGHTALYWYRQSLGQGLEFLIYFQGNSAPDKSGLPSDRFSAERTGGSVSTLTIQRTQQEDSAVYLCASSLVGGVGYTFGSGTRLTVV.

This chain joins TRBV4-3 and TRBJ2-2; unclear D gene. Trimming removed 0 bases at V and 1 base at J, with 3 bases between. The CDR3 length is 14 residues. From germline, CDR1 is LGHNA and CDR2 YSLEER. DNA for the CDR3: TGCGCCAGCAGCCAAGAAGGGAACACCGGGGAGCTGTTTTTT. This encodes CASSQEGNTGELFF.

The V and J genes are TRBV6-1 and TRBJ2-3; TRBD1 agrees at 7 bases. This CDR3 spans 15 amino acids. Trimming cost V 9 bases and J 2 bases; bases outside gene matches: 11. Germline values: CDR1 MNHNS, CDR2 SASEGT. CDR3 protein: CASNRGGAATDTQYF. CDR3 nucleotide sequence: TGTGCCAGTAACCGAGGGGGCGCAGCCACAGATACGCAGTATTTT.

The chain has TRBV5-5 and TRBJ2-2; D remains unclear. The length of the CDR3 is 15 residues. The germline V and J ends were trimmed by 0 bases and 2 bases, with 8 bases remaining between them. The germline CDR1 and CDR2 sequences are SGHKS and YYEKEE (reference sequence). As DNA, the CDR3 is TGTGCCAGCAGCTTGGATGTTCCTAACACCGGGGAGCTGTTTTTT. Translated: CASSLDVPNTGELFF.

The chain uses TRBV30 and TRBJ2-7; D is ambiguous. Trimming took 0 bases from V and 3 from J, leaving 12 bases between them. The CDR3 is 14 amino acids. Germline lookup yields CDR1 GTSNPN and CDR2 SVGIG (reference sequence). CDR3 DNA sequence: TGTGCCTGGAGTGTACGACGTTATGGCTACGAGCAGTACTTC. The encoded protein is CAWSVRRYGYEQYF.

The CDR3 nucleotides are TGTGCCAGCAGCTATCAGGTTCCAGGGCTTAACTCTGGGGCCAACGTCCTGACTTTC. As protein: CASSYQVPGLNSGANVLTF. V usage is TRBV7-6 and J usage is TRBJ2-6, with D possibly TRBD1 on 5 matching bases. Trimming cost V 4 bases and J 0 bases, with 19 bases left between them. This CDR3 is built from 19 residues. Germline lookup yields CDR1 SGHVS and CDR2 FNYEAQ.

V and J are TRBV28 and TRBJ1-5, with 7 bases identical to TRBD1. The germline gives CDR1 MDHEN, CDR2 SYDVKM. V shed 3 bases, J shed 7 bases, and the junction held 27 bases outside the gene matches. This CDR3 is built from 21 residues. The CDR3 sequence: CASSFYPHRSDRATLGQPQHF. DNA of the CDR3: TGTGCCAGCAGTTTTTATCCGCATAGATCCGACAGGGCAACATTGGGGCAGCCCCAGCATTTT.

The V call is TRBV15, the J call TRBJ1-2, with D possibly being TRBD1 (5 bases). The CDR3 loop spans 15 amino acids. Per germline, CDR1 LNHNV and CDR2 YYDKDF (reference sequence). Trimming shortened V by 3 bases and J by 8 bases, and 19 bases separated the two germline ends. The CDR3 sequence is CATSSRQPSSIGYTF. Written as DNA, the CDR3 is TGTGCCACCAGCAGTCGACAGCCTAGTTCTATCGGCTACACCTTC.